This T cell receptor (beta chain) appears in the sequencing data of a study of glioma-infiltrating T cells after dendritic cell vaccination. Time point noted: after dendritic cell vaccination, including at tumor progression/relapse. Blood PBMC samples: pre-vaccination, two weeks post third vaccination, and at tumor progression. The PCR used 60 V beta and 13 J beta primers. Sequenced by immunoSEQ multiplex PCR; TCRdb stores in-frame clones only, minus some. The sample includes 45,000 to 60,000 clones, roughly 80% of them seen just once. Sequenced here: blood, sampled after dendritic cell vaccination. The TCR originated in a human donor with glioblastoma.

The CDR3 is CASSFTGASYNEQFF. CDR3 in DNA: TGTGCCAGCAGCTTTACAGGGGCCTCCTACAATGAGCAGTTCTTC. The chain recombines TRBV7-6 with TRBJ2-1; 7 bases are a match to TRBD1. With V trimmed by 3 bases and J by 0 bases, 2 bases remained unmatched. This CDR3 spans 15 amino acids. The V gene's germline CDR1 is SGHVS and CDR2 FNYEAQ.